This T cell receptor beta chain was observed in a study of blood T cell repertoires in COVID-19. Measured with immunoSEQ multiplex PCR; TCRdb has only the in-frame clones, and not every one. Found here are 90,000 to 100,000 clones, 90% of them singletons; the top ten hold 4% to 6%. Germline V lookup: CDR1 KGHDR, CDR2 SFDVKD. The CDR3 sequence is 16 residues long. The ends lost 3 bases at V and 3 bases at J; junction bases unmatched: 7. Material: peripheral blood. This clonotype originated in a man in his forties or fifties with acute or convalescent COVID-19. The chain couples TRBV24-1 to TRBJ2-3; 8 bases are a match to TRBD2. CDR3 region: CATSDRRAGVTDTQYF. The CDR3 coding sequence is TGTGCCACCAGTGATCGAAGAGCGGGAGTGACAGATACGCAGTATTTT.